This entry concerns a single TCR beta chain. Its antigen remains unidentified. The same CDR3 is also encoded by other DNA sequences in this sample. Naive CD8 cells lacked CD45RO, underwent positive selection for CCR7 and left out terminally differentiated effector memory CD45RA+ cells. Across several immunoSEQ plates, the genomic DNA of each subset was split evenly. Clones were read by immunoSEQ multiplex PCR, and TCRdb kept only the in-frame ones, dropping some. Altogether a few million clones are present, over 85% being singletons, with the ten largest covering around 1.8%. The entry originates in a study of shared clonotypes between healthy human individuals. Notes on the study in general: In this cohort, only blood was sampled, and tissue repertoires likely differ.

This CDR3 comprises 13 residues. Germline V CDR1 and CDR2: SQVTM, ANQGSEA. The TCR sequence derives from a man aged 18 to 29 in good health. Some clones in this sample may be carry-over from other donors' samples. The specimen sequenced was naive CD8+ T cells from PBMCs. The J gene is TRBJ2-5, the V gene TRBV29-1; 7 bases map to TRBD1. The J call may be incorrect, as the DNA end agrees better with TRBJ2-7. In DNA form, the CDR3 reads TGCAGCGTACCGGGACAGAGCTCCTACGAGCAGTACTTC. As protein: CSVPGQSSYEQYF.